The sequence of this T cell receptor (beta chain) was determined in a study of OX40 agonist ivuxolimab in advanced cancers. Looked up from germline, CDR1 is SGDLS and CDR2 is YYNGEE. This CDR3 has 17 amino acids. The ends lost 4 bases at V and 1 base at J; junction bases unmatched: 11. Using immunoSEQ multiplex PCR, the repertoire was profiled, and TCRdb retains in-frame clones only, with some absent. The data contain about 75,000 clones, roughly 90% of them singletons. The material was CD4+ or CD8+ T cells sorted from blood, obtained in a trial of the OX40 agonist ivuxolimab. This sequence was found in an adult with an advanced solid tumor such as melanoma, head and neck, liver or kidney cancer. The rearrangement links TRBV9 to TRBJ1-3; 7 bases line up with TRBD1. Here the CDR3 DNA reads TGTGCCAGCAGCCTACTTATGACAGGGTTGTCTGGAAACACCATATATTTT. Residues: CASSLLMTGLSGNTIYF.